The source of this T cell receptor beta chain is a study of cytomegalovirus exposure and HLA in healthy donors listed by TCRdb under 2017. Background for the entire study: In an earlier analysis of approximately 500 of the donors, under 300 Gb of sequence data and 100 million or so unique TCR beta sequences from roughly 180 million T cells were reported. Approximately 300 gigabases of sequencing data and approximately 91 million unique TCR sequences made up an early release that covered several hundred HLA-typed donors. Among the roughly 370 genotyped donors, under 90% belonged to the genetic ancestry cluster associated with self-reported Caucasian donors. The study aimed to test whether signatures of past pathogen exposure could be identified by cataloging public T cell receptors. Using immunosequencing, the study profiled T cell repertoires from some 670 subjects and related those repertoires to cytomegalovirus serostatus. Besides the first cohort of 550 to 750 subjects, a separate validation cohort made up of some 110 different subjects was used. The study combined high-throughput TCR immunosequencing, statistical association of individual TCRs with disease status, and machine learning to predict cytomegalovirus infection status. A later analysis re-analyzed previously published TCR beta repertoires from about 600 donors and added high-resolution HLA genotyping to study TCR occurrence patterns. Rather than using new phenotypic data, the later analysis identified candidate immune exposures from TCR beta sequences and from how often those sequences occurred across donors. In an earlier analysis of roughly 580 of the donors, high-throughput TCR beta sequencing was used to judge whether each TCR beta V gene segment behaved as functional or pseudogenic. Donor age, sex, ethnicity and CMV serostatus were collected together with the repertoire data. In a later genetic analysis, genome-wide SNP genotypes for about 65% of the 666 donors were used, and that subset was treated as a discovery cohort. All discovery cohort repertoires had been generated on a single sequencing platform. Class I and class II HLA loci were covered by the typing at four-digit resolution. Typing coverage varied by locus: roughly 629-640 donors for A, B, C, DRB1 and DQB1; roughly 560 for DQA1; about 570 for DPA1; approximately 470 for DPB1. Five DR-DQ haplotypes were treated as single units for association and clustering because of strong linkage in the cohort. On average, 235,054 unique TCR beta nucleotide sequences were sequenced per donor among about 400 genotyped donors of the cohort, with about 17% of those sequences being non-productive. Broader findings and caveats from the paper: According to a later analysis, parvovirus B19, influenza, CMV and Epstein-Barr virus appeared linked to several top co-occurrence clusters. The classifier was reported to diagnose cytomegalovirus status with high specificity and sensitivity in both the original cohort and the validation cohort. In a later analysis, HLA-associated TCR beta chains were found to be more clonally expanded and to have lower generation probabilities than equally common non-associated chains. The authors suggested that the approach could potentially be generalized to other disease states and immunological phenotypes. A later genetic analysis reported fewer N-insertions in productive TCRs among donors in an Asian-associated ancestry cluster than the roughly 640-donor mean. Most TCR sequences were observed very rarely across donors, whereas some public TCRs were present in many individuals. The only immune exposure information available for the cohort was CMV serostatus. Sequencing depth was assumed to be roughly uniform across donors in the presence/absence analyses, though that assumption may not hold. In vitro tests confirmed that a few of the cytomegalovirus-associated TCR beta chains recognize cytomegalovirus antigens. Linkage disequilibrium might explain the correlated functional status among segregating V segments, but an unknown experimental factor could not be excluded. A further reported finding was that TCR beta sequences accurately predicted the HLA-A and HLA-B alleles for most subjects in the first cohort. The cohort was sequenced for TCR beta chains only, and without alpha or paired-chain data the features that could be detected were limited. In an earlier analysis of more than 500 of the donors, most TCR beta V segments appeared in productive rearrangements about 87% or about 30% of the time, broadly matching IMGT annotations. In a later analysis, 16,951 TCR beta sequences were associated with specific HLA alleles at a false discovery rate of 0.05. When HLA alleles, especially DR and DQ, strongly co-occurred, TCR associations were difficult to assign to individual alleles. According to a later analysis, most CMV-associated TCR beta chains appeared to be HLA-restricted, and the HLA associations seemed to be driven largely by CMV exposure. The study gave a list of 150 to 200 TCR beta chains associated with cytomegalovirus. Because counts were too low, roughly 16 rarely observed V segments, including chromosome 9 orphons, were excluded from the earlier analysis of about 500 of the donors. A group of highly shared sequence variants was considered likely to be a technical artifact of the sequencing pipeline. V-gene and J-gene trimming of TCR beta chains was associated with a missense DCLRE1C variant in a later genetic analysis, and the association was replicated in an independent cohort. A later analysis found that TCR association rates varied across HLA loci, with DRB1 alleles showing the most associated TCRs and HLA-C alleles the fewest. Because some donors lacked HLA typing at each locus, the association tests relied only on the typed subset.

On this clone: The antigen this receptor binds is unknown. No per-base quality is available; no much larger clone lies one base away.

Libraries were made using the immunoSEQ multiplex PCR assay. For the multiplex PCR, a mixture combining 60 forward primers for TCR Vbeta segments and 13 reverse primers for TCR Jbeta segments was used. A multiplex PCR assay on genomic DNA amplified the CDR3 region of rearranged TCR beta genes. On the Illumina HiSeq System, the amplified TCR beta libraries were sequenced as 87-base-pair reads. The paper's data handling went like this. Across the 500 to 700 repertoires, a later analysis counted around 80 million unique TCR beta chains, 8.5 million to 12 million of which were shared by at least two donors. A nearest-neighbor algorithm error-corrected the raw reads and collapsed the reads into unique sequences, merging closely related sequences to remove PCR and sequencing errors. Alignment of CDR3 sequences to IMGT reference sequences was used to assign V, D and J gene segments. Each retained sequence needed at least a six-nucleotide match to both a V gene segment and a J gene segment. Rearrangements were called productive when the CDR3 lacked stop codons and stayed in frame with V and J; all others were non-productive. CDR3 was defined according to IMGT convention as the region running from the second conserved V-encoded cysteine to the conserved J-encoded phenylalanine. In an earlier analysis of roughly 580 of the donors, sequences lacking an unambiguous match to a single V gene segment were excluded. In an earlier analysis of approximately 590 of the donors, a V segment was called functional when productive rearrangements were above 56.7%, and segregating when the standard deviation between donors exceeded 5%. A statistical classification framework was developed to diagnose cytomegalovirus status using the catalog of TCR beta chain sequences. V and J gene assignment, in a later analysis, came from comparing TCR nucleotide sequences with IMGT/GENE-DB human TR gene sequences. The TCRdist pipeline was used in a later analysis to assign CDR3 sequences and most-parsimonious VDJ recombination scenarios. In a later analysis, every TCR beta chain was defined by the combination of its CDR3 amino acid sequence and its V-gene family, and reads without a unique V-gene family were dropped. To address suspected cross-contamination and a sequencing artifact, a later analysis removed a few hundred highly shared, low-generation-probability nucleotide sequences. In a later analysis, a clonal expansion index was calculated for each public chain from normalized within-repertoire ranks of inferred template counts. In a later analysis, generation probabilities were computed with a VDJ recombination model fitted to out-of-frame rearrangements, and the resulting probabilities were checked against IGoR. A later analysis scored TCR-TCR, TCR-HLA and TCR-CMV co-occurrence with hypergeometric tests, applying a repertoire-size bias correction to TCR pairs. In a later analysis, false discovery rates were estimated by permuting HLA or CMV assignments 20 times. In a later analysis, co-occurring TCRs were grouped using DBSCAN, with TCRdist sequence similarity added in when clustering inside HLA-allele-positive subsets. For co-occurrence clustering, repertoires with fewer than 30,000 or more than 120,000 public chains were excluded, along with 5 or 6 repertoires with anomalous nucleotide sharing. This immuneACCESS table, as held by TCRdb, lists in-frame sequences with V and J called but not all clones. Of the missing ones, under half trace to an unresolved V gene in checked studies; the others have no known cause. The V and J calls and clone size come from that table; D and trimming were worked out from the DNA. The sample includes some 130,000 clones, with around 76% observed a single time. Clones ranked in the top ten supply approximately 1.8% of the sample.

The cohort was made up of roughly 670 healthy bone marrow donors. Cohort members were all nominally healthy when sampled, although unrecorded immune exposures were likely present. The donor tested CMV seronegative and was one of the 352 seronegative cohort members. A peripheral blood sample was provided by each donor, and peripheral blood mononuclear cells were used for TCR beta sequencing. The Qiagen DNeasy Blood Extraction Kit was used to extract genomic DNA from the blood cell samples. Input material: PBMCs. The sequence came from a woman in her fifties or sixties in good health and CMV-seronegative.

The CDR3 protein: CASSSIDRGYTF. The DNA sequence follows: TGTGCCAGCAGTTCAATAGACAGAGGCTACACCTTC. The chain joins TRBV28 to TRBJ1-2; a weak D assignment points to TRBD1 (5 bases agree). The germline V gene specifies MDHEN as CDR1 and SYDVKM as CDR2. The CDR3, cysteine through phenylalanine, is 12 amino acids long. The retained sequence is limited to the CDR3, 36 bases, with the frame set at the first base. Relative to germline, V is 4 bases shorter and J is 8 bases shorter, with 11 bases between their ends.